This T cell receptor beta chain was recorded in a study of identifying expanded T cells in peripheral blood. Findings of the study overall: Roughly two-week clone count variance significantly increased as total template count grew. Around 1.2 clones differed between technical replicates, versus about 16 and 19 over time.

Collection occurred without any documented infections or immune events in donors. Using immunoSEQ multiplex PCR, the repertoire was profiled, and TCRdb retains in-frame clones only, with some absent. The table includes some 120,000 clones, about 80% detected once. A note on this clone: Antigen specificity is unknown.

The CDR3 runs to 13 residues. Germline V gene sequence: CDR1 GTSNPN, CDR2 SVGIG (reference sequence). The ends lost 8 bases at V and 2 bases at J; junction bases unmatched: 8. The specimen sequenced was blood. This rearrangement joins TRBV30 to TRBJ2-7; 8 bases agree with TRBD2. This clonotype was obtained from a person aged 18-70 years in good health. The CDR3 spells CAGTRGDPYEQYF. The CDR3 region has the DNA TGTGCCGGAACGCGGGGGGACCCCTACGAGCAGTACTTC.